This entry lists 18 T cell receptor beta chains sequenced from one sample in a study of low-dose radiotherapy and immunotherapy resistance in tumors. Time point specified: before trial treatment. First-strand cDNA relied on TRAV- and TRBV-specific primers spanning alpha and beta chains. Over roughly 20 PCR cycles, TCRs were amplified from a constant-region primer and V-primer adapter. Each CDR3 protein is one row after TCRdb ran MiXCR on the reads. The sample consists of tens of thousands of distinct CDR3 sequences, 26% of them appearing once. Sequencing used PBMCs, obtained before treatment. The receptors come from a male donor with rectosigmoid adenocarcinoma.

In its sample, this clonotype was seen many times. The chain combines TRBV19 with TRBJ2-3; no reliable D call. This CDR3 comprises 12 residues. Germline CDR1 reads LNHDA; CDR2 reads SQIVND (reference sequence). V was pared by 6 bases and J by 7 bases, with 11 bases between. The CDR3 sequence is CASSSLLHTQYF. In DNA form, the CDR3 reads TGTGCCAGTAGCTCCCTACTTCATACGCAGTATTTT.

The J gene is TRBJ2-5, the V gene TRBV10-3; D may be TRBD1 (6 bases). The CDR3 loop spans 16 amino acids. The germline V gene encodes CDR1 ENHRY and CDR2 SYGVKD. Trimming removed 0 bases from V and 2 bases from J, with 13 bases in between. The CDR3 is CAISESSLQGQETQYF. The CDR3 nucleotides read TGTGCCATCAGTGAGTCCTCTCTACAGGGTCAAGAGACCCAGTACTTC.

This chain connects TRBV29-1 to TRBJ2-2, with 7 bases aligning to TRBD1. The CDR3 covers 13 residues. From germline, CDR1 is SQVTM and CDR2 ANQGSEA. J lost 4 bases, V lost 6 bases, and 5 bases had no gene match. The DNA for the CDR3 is TGCAGCGTCCCGGGACAGAGCACCGGGGAGCTGTTTTTT. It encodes CSVPGQSTGELFF.

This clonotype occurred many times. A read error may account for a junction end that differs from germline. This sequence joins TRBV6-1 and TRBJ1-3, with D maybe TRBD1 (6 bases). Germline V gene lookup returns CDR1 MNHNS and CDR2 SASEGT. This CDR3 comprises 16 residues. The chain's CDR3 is CAISEGGRLSGNTIYF. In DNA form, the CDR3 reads TGTGCCATCAGTGAGGGGGGCCGCCTCTCTGGAAACACCATATATTTT.

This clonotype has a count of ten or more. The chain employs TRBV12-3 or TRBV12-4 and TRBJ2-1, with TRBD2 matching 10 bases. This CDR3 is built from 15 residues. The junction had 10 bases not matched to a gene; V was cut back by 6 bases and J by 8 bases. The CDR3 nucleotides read TGTGCCAGCAGCCAGACGGGACTAGCGTTGGATGAGCAGTTCTTC. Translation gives CASSQTGLALDEQFF.

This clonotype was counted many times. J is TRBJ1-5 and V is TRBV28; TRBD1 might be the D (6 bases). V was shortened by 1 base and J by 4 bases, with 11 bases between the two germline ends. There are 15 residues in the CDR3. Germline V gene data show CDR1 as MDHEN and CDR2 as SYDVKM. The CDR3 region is CASSLSGARNQPQHF. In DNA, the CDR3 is TGTGCCAGCAGTTTATCGGGGGCGAGAAATCAGCCCCAGCATTTT.

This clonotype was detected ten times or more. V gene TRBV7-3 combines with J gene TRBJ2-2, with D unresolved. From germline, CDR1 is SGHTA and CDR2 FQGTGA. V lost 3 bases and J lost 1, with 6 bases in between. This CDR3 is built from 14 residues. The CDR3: CASSFSLNTGELFF. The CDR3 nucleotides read TGTGCCAGCAGCTTCAGCTTGAACACCGGGGAGCTGTTTTTT.

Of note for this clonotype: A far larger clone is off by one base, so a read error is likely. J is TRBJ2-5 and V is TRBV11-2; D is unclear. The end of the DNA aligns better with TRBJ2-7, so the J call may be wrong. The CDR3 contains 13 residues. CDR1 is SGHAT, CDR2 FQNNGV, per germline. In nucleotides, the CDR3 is TGTGCCGGCAGCTTAACCCCAAAATACGAGCAGTACTTC. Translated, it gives CAGSLTPKYEQYF.

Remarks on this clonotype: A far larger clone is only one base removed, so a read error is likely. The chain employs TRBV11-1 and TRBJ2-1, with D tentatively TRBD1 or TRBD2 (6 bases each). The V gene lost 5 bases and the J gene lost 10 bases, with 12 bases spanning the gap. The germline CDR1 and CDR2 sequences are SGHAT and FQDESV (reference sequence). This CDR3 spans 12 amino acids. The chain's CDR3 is CASSRRGDEQFF. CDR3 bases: TGTGCCAGCAGCCGGAGGGGGGACGAGCAGTTCTTC.

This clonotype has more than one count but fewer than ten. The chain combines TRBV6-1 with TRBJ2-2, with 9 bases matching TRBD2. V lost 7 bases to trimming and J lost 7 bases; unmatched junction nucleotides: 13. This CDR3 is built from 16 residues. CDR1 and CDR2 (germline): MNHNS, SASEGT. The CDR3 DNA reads TGTGCCAGCAAAGTCGGGCGGGAGGGCCGGGACGGGGAGCTGTTTTTT. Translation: CASKVGREGRDGELFF.

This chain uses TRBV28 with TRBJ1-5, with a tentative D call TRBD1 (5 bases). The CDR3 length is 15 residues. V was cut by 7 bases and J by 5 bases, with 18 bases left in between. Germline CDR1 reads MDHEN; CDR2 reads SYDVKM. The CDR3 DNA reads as TGTGCCAGCAAGGCAGGGCAGGCGGGTTATCAGCCCCAGCATTTT. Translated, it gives CASKAGQAGYQPQHF.

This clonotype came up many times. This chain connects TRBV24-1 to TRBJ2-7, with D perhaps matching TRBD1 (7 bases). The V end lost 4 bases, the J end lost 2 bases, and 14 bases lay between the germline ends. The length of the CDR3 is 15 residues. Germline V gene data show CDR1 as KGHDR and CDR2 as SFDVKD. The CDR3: CATSDPRGDTYEQYF. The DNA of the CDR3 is TGTGCCACCAGTGACCCCAGGGGGGACACCTACGAGCAGTACTTC.

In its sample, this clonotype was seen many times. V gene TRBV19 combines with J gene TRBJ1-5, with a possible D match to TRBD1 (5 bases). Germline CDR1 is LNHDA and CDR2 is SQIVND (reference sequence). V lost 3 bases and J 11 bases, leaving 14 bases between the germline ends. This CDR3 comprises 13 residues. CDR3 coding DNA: TGTGCCAGTAGTATCCGAGGGGATGAAGCCCAGCATTTT. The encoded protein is CASSIRGDEAQHF.

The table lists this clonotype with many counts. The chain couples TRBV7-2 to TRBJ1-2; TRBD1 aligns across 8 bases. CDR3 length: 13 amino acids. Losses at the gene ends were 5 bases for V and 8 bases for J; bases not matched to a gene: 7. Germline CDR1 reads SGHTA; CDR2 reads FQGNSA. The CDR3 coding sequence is TGTGCCAGCAGCCCAGGACAGGGCAACGGCTACACCTTC. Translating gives CASSPGQGNGYTF.

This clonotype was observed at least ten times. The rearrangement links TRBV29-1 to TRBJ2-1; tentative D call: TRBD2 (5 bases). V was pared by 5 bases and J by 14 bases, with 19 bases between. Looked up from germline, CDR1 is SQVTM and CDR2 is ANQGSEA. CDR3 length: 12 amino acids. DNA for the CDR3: TGCAGCGTTCAATACGCGTCTAGCTATGAGTTCTTC. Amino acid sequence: CSVQYASSYEFF.

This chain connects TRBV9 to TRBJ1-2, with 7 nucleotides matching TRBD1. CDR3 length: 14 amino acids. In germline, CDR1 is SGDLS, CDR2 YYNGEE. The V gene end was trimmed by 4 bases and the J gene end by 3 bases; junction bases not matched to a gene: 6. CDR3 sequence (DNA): TGTGCCAGCAGCCTCAGTGGGACAGACTATGGCTACACCTTC. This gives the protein CASSLSGTDYGYTF.

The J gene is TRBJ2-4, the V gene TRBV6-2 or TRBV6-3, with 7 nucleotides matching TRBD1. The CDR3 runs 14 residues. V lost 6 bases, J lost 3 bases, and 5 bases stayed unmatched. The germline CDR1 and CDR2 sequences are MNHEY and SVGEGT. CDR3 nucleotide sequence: TGTGCCAGCAGAGAGACAGGGTTCAAAAACATTCAGTACTTC. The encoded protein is CASRETGFKNIQYF.

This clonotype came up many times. CDR3 in amino acids: CASSPRQGASYEQYF. The DNA for the CDR3 is TGTGCCAGCTCACCAAGACAGGGGGCCTCCTACGAGCAGTACTTC. The chain couples TRBV18 to TRBJ2-7; TRBD1 matches 10 bases. The germline CDR1 and CDR2 sequences are KGHSH and LQKENI. The trim removed 2 bases at V and 0 bases at J, leaving 1 base unmatched. This CDR3 is 15 amino acids long.